The 8 T cell receptor beta chains below come from one sample, sequenced in a study of T cell responses to AZD1222 COVID-19 vaccine (dated by TCRdb to the early 2020s). Interpreted using the paper, the time point label stands for: about 28 days (+/-7) after the second vaccine dose. The treatment or condition label here, explained by the study, means: meningococcal conjugate vaccine given as trial control. The library was generated by the immunoSEQ multiplex PCR assay. Sourced from immuneACCESS, this table was stored by TCRdb with only in-frame sequences that have V and J called. A share of the clones is absent; for the studies checked, an unresolved V gene accounts for under half, and the remainder has no known explanation. This sample gives over 100,000 clones in total; 65% to 90% of them show up just once. The leading ten clones occupy approximately 8% of the sample. Material: peripheral blood, obtained 28 days after the second dose of the MenACWY control vaccine. These receptors originate from an adult who received the MenACWY meningococcal vaccine as a control.

The chain recombines TRBV5-6 with TRBJ1-1, with D perhaps matching TRBD1 (6 bases). The CDR3 spans 14 residues. Looked up from germline, CDR1 is SGHDT and CDR2 is YYEEEE. Trimming removed 5 bases from V and 5 bases from J, with 16 bases in between. The CDR3 DNA reads TGTGCCAGCAGTCCCCCAGGGGTGGGGACTGAAGCTTTCTTT. Translation gives CASSPPGVGTEAFF.

The genes are TRBV7-2 and TRBJ1-1; tentative D call: TRBD1 (6 bases). Germline CDR1 reads SGHTA; CDR2 reads FQGNSA. Trimming took off 6 bases at V and 0 bases at J, with 17 bases between the two ends. The CDR3 sequence is 16 residues long. CDR3 in DNA: TGTGCCAGCAGTTTGGACAGCGCCATCATGAACACTGAAGCTTTCTTT. The encoded protein is CASSLDSAIMNTEAFF.

The gene calls are TRBV4-3 and TRBJ2-3; 15 bases are shared with TRBD2. The CDR3 is made up of 20 amino acids. CDR1 is LGHNA, CDR2 YSLEER, per germline. J was trimmed by 3 bases and V by 1 base; bases with no gene match: 11. CDR3 bases: TGCGCCAGCAGCCAAGGACCGGGACTAGCGGGAGGTGGGCATACAGATACGCAGTATTTT. Translation: CASSQGPGLAGGGHTDTQYF.

The chain carries TRBV21-1 and TRBJ2-2; the listed D gene, TRBD1, was not tested against the DNA. TRBV21-1 is classified as a pseudogene. The CDR3 totals 15 residues. Here the CDR3 reads CASSKKGGPNPALFF. In nucleotides, the CDR3 is TGTGCCAGCAGCAAAAAAGGGGGACCCAACCCGGCGCTGTTTTTT.

J is TRBJ2-2 and V is TRBV11-3; D call uncertain. This CDR3 is built from 13 residues. Germline CDR1 is SGHNT and CDR2 is YENEEA. Trimming cost V 7 bases and J 6 bases, with 12 bases left between them. In DNA, the CDR3 is TGTGCCAGCACCCTCCCCCTGGCCGGGGAGCTGTTTTTT. It codes for CASTLPLAGELFF.

V and J are TRBV2 and TRBJ2-5, with 12 nucleotides matching TRBD1. This CDR3 contains 13 residues. Unmatched junction bases numbered 3, after V lost 7 bases and J lost 6 bases. Per the germline V gene, CDR1 is SNHLY and CDR2 is FYNNEI. The CDR3 region has the DNA TGTGCCAGCACCGGGGACAGGGGGCAGACCCAGTACTTC. Protein: CASTGDRGQTQYF.

This chain links TRBV7-9 with TRBJ1-6, with D hard to call. The germline gives CDR1 SEHNR, CDR2 FQNEAQ (reference sequence). V was cut by 5 bases and J by 6 bases, with 5 bases left in between. There are 12 residues in the CDR3. CDR3 in DNA: TGTGCCAGCAGCGCAGTTAATTCACCCCTCCACTTT. Encoded protein: CASSAVNSPLHF.

This rearrangement joins TRBV5-1 to TRBJ2-3; 8 bases match TRBD2. The trim removed 2 bases at V and 5 bases at J, leaving 10 bases unmatched. Germline CDR1 is SGHRS and CDR2 is YFSETQ. There are 16 residues in the CDR3. The CDR3 loop is CASSLAGAAGRDTQYF. The CDR3 DNA sequence: TGCGCCAGCAGCTTAGCGGGGGCCGCCGGTAGAGATACGCAGTATTTT.